A single T cell receptor (beta chain) is shown here with its context. These data belong to a study of blood T cell repertoires in COVID-19. Study details: Samples taken during acute and convalescent COVID-19 were collected in the United States, Italy and Spain.

Per the study methods: Researchers report that nucleated cell counts were estimated from reference gene primer amplification. Sequencing was performed with immunoSEQ multiplex PCR; in TCRdb, only in-frame clones are kept and a portion is missing. The V and J calls and clone size come from that table; D and trimming were worked out from the DNA. The table lists over 100,000 clones, approximately 85% of them singletons. V gave up 6 bases and J gave up 1 base, with 13 bases separating them. Germline assignment: CDR1 MDHEN and CDR2 SYDVKM. CDR3 size: 14 residues. V is TRBV28 and J is TRBJ2-7; possibly TRBD1 for D (5 bases). This sequence was found in a man aged 55 to 70 with acute or convalescent COVID-19. The material sequenced was peripheral blood. DNA for the CDR3: TGTGCCAGCAGCCTTGGACACAGTTCCTACGAGCAGTACTTC. As protein: CASSLGHSSYEQYF.